What follows are 8 T cell receptor beta chains derived from one specimen sequenced in a study of cytotoxic CD8 clonotypes in ibrutinib-treated CLL. TCRdb keeps only in-frame clones here, not all; method: immunoSEQ multiplex PCR. The profile shows some 310,000 clones, 80% of them singletons. The specimen was PBMCs, collected before ibrutinib treatment. These receptors were taken from a human donor with chronic lymphocytic leukemia.

This clone was recorded only once. V is TRBV9 and J is TRBJ2-3; a possible D gene is TRBD2 (5 bases). Germline V gene data show CDR1 as SGDLS and CDR2 as YYNGEE. Trimming left V 3 bases short and J 2 bases short, with 16 bases between. The CDR3 runs 16 residues. CDR3 region: CASSDNLEGHTDTQYF. Written as DNA, the CDR3 is TGTGCCAGCAGCGACAATCTCGAGGGCCACACAGATACGCAGTATTTT.

The V gene is TRBV5-1, the J gene TRBJ2-5; D remains ambiguous. The ends were cut back, 6 bases at V and 2 bases at J, with 14 bases in the middle. Germline CDR1 is SGHRS and CDR2 is YFSETQ. The CDR3 has 14 amino acids. Written as DNA, the CDR3 is TGCGCCAGCATGAGATTCATAGGGCAAGAGACCCAGTACTTC. Protein: CASMRFIGQETQYF.

The chain employs TRBV7-9 and TRBJ2-3; D uncertain. Trimming removed 10 bases at V and 5 bases at J, with 10 bases between. Germline CDR1 SEHNR, CDR2 FQNEAQ (reference sequence). The CDR3 is made up of 11 amino acids. CDR3 in amino acids: CATNVGDTQYF. Written as DNA, the CDR3 is TGTGCCACCAACGTTGGAGATACGCAGTATTTT.

This chain joins TRBV2 and TRBJ2-2; TRBD1 agrees at 8 bases. The CDR3 spans 17 residues. The germline gives CDR1 SNHLY, CDR2 FYNNEI. The J segment lost 3 bases and the V segment lost 7 bases, leaving 13 bases of the junction unmatched. CDR3 in amino acids: CASNNPPGGADTGELFF. The CDR3 DNA reads as TGTGCCAGCAACAACCCCCCAGGGGGCGCCGACACCGGGGAGCTGTTTTTT.

A single count supports this clone. This chain links TRBV6-1 with TRBJ2-5; the D is unclear. V was cut by 2 bases and J by 5 bases, with 9 bases left in between. The CDR3 consists of 13 residues. Germline assignment: CDR1 MNHNS and CDR2 SASEGT. CDR3 region: CASSEWGGETQYF. DNA of the CDR3: TGTGCCAGCAGTGAATGGGGTGGGGAGACCCAGTACTTC.

Comments on this clone: An end of the junction does not agree with germline; a read error may underlie this. V and J are TRBV7-6 and TRBJ2-5; maybe TRBD2 (6 bases). Per germline, CDR1 SGHVS and CDR2 FNYEAQ. This CDR3 is 15 amino acids long. CDR3 region: CASSLVVGTQVTQYF. CDR3 bases: TGTGCCAGCAGCTTAGTCGTGGGGACTCAAGTGACCCAGTACTTC.

The rearrangement joins TRBV5-6 to TRBJ1-5; 9 positions agree with TRBD1. This CDR3 is built from 16 residues. Germline V CDR1 and CDR2: SGHDT, YYEEEE. Germline trimming cut 4 bases from V and 4 bases from J; bases unmatched to any gene: 9. CDR3 amino acids: CASSRTPGQGNQPQHF. The CDR3 DNA reads TGTGCCAGCAGCAGAACTCCGGGACAGGGTAATCAGCCCCAGCATTTT.

This clone was recorded once. The rearrangement links TRBV18 to TRBJ2-1; TRBD2 agrees at 8 bases. With V trimmed by 2 bases and J by 3 bases, 6 bases remained unmatched. The CDR3 covers 16 residues. CDR1 and CDR2 from the germline V gene are KGHSH and LQKENI. Here the CDR3 DNA reads TGTGCCAGCTCACCAATGGCGGGAGGACTCTACAATGAGCAGTTCTTC. Protein product: CASSPMAGGLYNEQFF.